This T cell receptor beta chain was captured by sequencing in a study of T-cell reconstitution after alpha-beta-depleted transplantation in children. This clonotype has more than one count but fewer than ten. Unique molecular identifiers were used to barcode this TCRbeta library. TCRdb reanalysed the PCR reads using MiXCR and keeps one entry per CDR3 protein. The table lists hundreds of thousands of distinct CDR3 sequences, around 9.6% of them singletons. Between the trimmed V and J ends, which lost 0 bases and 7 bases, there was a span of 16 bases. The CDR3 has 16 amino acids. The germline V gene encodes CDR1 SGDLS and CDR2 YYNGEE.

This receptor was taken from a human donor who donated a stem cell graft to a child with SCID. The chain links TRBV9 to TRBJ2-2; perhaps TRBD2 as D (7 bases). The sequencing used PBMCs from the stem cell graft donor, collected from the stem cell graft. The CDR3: CASSVEVGGPIGELFF. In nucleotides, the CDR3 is TGTGCCAGCAGCGTAGAAGTGGGGGGGCCGATCGGGGAGCTGTTTTTT.